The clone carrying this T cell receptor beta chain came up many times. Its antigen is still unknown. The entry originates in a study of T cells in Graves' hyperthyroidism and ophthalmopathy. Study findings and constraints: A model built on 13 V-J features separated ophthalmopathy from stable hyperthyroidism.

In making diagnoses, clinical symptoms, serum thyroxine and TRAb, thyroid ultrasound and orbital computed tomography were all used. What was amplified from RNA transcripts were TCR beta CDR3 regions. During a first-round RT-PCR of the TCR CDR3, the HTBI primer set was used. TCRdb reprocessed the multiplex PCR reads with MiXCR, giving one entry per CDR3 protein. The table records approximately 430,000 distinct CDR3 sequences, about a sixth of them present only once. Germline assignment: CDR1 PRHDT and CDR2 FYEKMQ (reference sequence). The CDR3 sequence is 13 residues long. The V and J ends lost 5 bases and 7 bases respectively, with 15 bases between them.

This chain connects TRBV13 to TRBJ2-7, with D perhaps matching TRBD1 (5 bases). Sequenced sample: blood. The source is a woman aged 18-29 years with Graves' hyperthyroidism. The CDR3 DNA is TGTGCCAGCAGCCCCCCCAGGGCGGAGGAGCAGTACTTC. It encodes CASSPPRAEEQYF.